Below are 17 T cell receptor beta chains sequenced from a single sample in a study of cytomegalovirus exposure and HLA in healthy donors. Primers for the PCR totalled 60 Vbeta and 13 Jbeta. Some clones are missing from TCRdb's copy, which holds only in-frame ones; the method was immunoSEQ multiplex PCR. The sample holds more than 100,000 clones, 75% to 80% seen once. The sample taken for sequencing was PBMCs. All receptors come from a woman aged 60 to 75 in good health and CMV-seronegative.

The gene calls are TRBV28 and TRBJ1-1; the D is unclear. The CDR3 covers 14 residues. V lost 2 bases, J lost 1 base, and 8 bases lay in between. The germline V gene encodes CDR1 MDHEN and CDR2 SYDVKM. For the CDR3, the DNA is TGTGCCAGCAGTTTAGGGCACAAGAACACTGAAGCTTTCTTT. It codes for CASSLGHKNTEAFF.

Remarks on this clone: An end of the junction differs from the germline gene, which may be a read error. V usage is TRBV5-1 and J usage is TRBJ2-2; D is possibly TRBD1 (7 bases). This CDR3 region has 15 residues. Germline V gene lookup returns CDR1 SGHRS and CDR2 YFSETQ. The CDR3 nucleotides are TGCGCCAGCAGCTTTGGACAGGCGGGCACCGGGGGGCTGTTTTTT. Protein: CASSFGQAGTGGLFF. The variable domain in full, completed from reference TRBV5-1 and TRBJ2-2, reads KAGVTQTPRYLIKTRGQQVTLSCSPISGHRSVSWYQQTPGQGLQFLFEYFSETQRNKGNFPGRFSGRQFSNSRSEMNVSTLELGDSALYLCASSFGQAGTGGLFFGEGSRLTVL.

The chain is built from TRBV11-2 and TRBJ2-7, with D maybe TRBD2 (5 bases). CDR1 is SGHAT and CDR2 is FQNNGV in the germline V gene. The CDR3 consists of 13 residues. V was trimmed by 3 bases and J by 2 bases, leaving 8 bases between them. In nucleotides, the CDR3 is TGTGCCAGCAGCTTCGACTATACCTACGAGCAGTACTTC. Translation: CASSFDYTYEQYF.

This chain links TRBV6-1 with TRBJ1-3; 10 bases align to TRBD1. Trimming at V came to 7 bases and at J to 2 bases, leaving 5 bases not matched to a gene. This CDR3 comprises 15 residues. Looked up from germline, CDR1 is MNHNS and CDR2 is SASEGT. This chain's CDR3 is CASTDRGRTGNTIYF. The CDR3 bases are TGTGCCAGCACCGACAGGGGGCGGACTGGAAACACCATATATTTT.

The chain joins TRBV19 to TRBJ1-1; the D gene is possibly TRBD1 (5 bases). V was pared by 5 bases and J by 5 bases, with 18 bases between. The CDR3 has 15 residues. Germline CDR1 reads LNHDA; CDR2 reads SQIVND (reference sequence). The CDR3 bases are TGTGCCAGTAGTCCCCGTGCAGGGAGGGTGACTGAAGCTTTCTTT. Residues: CASSPRAGRVTEAFF.

The V and J genes are TRBV5-1 and TRBJ2-2; TRBD2 is a possible D gene (6 bases). V lost 4 bases and J lost 0, with 16 bases in between. This CDR3 is built from 17 residues. The germline gives CDR1 SGHRS, CDR2 YFSETQ. Written as DNA, the CDR3 is TGCGCCAGCAGCGGGAGGTCGGGACGGACGAACACCGGGGAGCTGTTTTTT. Its protein is CASSGRSGRTNTGELFF.

The chain couples TRBV5-1 to TRBJ1-5; D not resolved. Germline assignment: CDR1 SGHRS and CDR2 YFSETQ. CDR3 size: 13 residues. V was shortened by 2 bases and J by 5 bases, with 8 bases between the two germline ends. CDR3: CASSLGLDQPQHF. The CDR3 nucleotides are TGCGCCAGCAGCTTAGGCCTAGATCAGCCCCAGCATTTT.

This chain uses TRBV19 with TRBJ1-2, with D unresolved. This CDR3 has 12 amino acids. Germline CDR1 LNHDA, CDR2 SQIVND (reference sequence). Trimming removed 6 bases at V and 2 bases at J, with 7 bases between. CDR3 loop: CASRFRNYGYTF. CDR3 bases: TGTGCCAGTAGATTCCGGAACTATGGCTACACCTTC.

V is TRBV11-2 and J is TRBJ2-4, with TRBD2 as a possible D gene (6 bases). There are 12 residues in the CDR3. Trimming took off 11 bases at V and 3 bases at J, with 11 bases between the two ends. Germline CDR1 is SGHAT and CDR2 is FQNNGV. The CDR3 region is CAVGGGKNIQYF. For the CDR3, the DNA is TGTGCCGTGGGGGGAGGCAAAAACATTCAGTACTTC.

The chain recombines TRBV7-2 with TRBJ2-3; 11 nucleotides line up with TRBD2. V shed 4 bases and J 2 bases; nucleotides not matched to a gene: 5. The CDR3 spans 16 residues. Germline CDR1 reads SGHTA; CDR2 reads FQGNSA. CDR3 coding DNA: TGTGCCAGCAGCTACACTAGCGGGGGTTACACAGATACGCAGTATTTT. Its protein is CASSYTSGGYTDTQYF.

As concerns this clone: Other DNA sequences in the sample encode the same CDR3. The chain joins TRBV11-2 to TRBJ2-3; no clear D. V dropped 4 bases and J dropped 1 base, with 9 bases sitting between them. This CDR3 spans 14 amino acids. Germline-derived CDR1 and CDR2 are SGHAT and FQNNGV. CDR3 nucleotide sequence: TGTGCCAGCAGCTCTCCCTGGCGCACAGATACGCAGTATTTT. Translated, it gives CASSSPWRTDTQYF.

The CDR3 sequence is CASSYDRGEPQHF. The CDR3 DNA sequence: TGTGCCAGCAGCTACGACAGGGGGGAGCCCCAGCATTTT. This chain links TRBV7-2 with TRBJ1-5; 9 bases are a match to TRBD1. The CDR3 is 13 residues long. V dropped 4 bases and J dropped 8; count of bases not matched to a gene: 3. Germline V CDR1 and CDR2: SGHTA, FQGNSA.

This clone has more than one count but fewer than ten. This chain links TRBV9 with TRBJ2-5; 8 positions agree with TRBD1. The DNA end lines up better with TRBJ2-7; the J call may be wrong. The CDR3 spans 17 residues. The germline V gene has CDR1 SGDLS and CDR2 YYNGEE. The DNA for the CDR3 is TGTGCCAGCAGCGTAGGTCTTGGGACAGGCTTCTCCTACGAGCAGTACTTC. This sequence encodes CASSVGLGTGFSYEQYF.

The V and J genes are TRBV27 and TRBJ1-2, with 10 bases fitting TRBD1. This CDR3 is 14 amino acids long. The junction had 3 bases not matched to a gene; V was cut back by 4 bases and J by 4 bases. The V gene's germline CDR1 is MNHEY and CDR2 SMNVEV (reference sequence). CDR3 DNA: TGTGCCAGCAGTTCGGGACAGGGGAGCTATGGCTACACCTTC. Translating it yields CASSSGQGSYGYTF.

V usage is TRBV19 and J usage is TRBJ2-1, with TRBD2 matching over 7 bases. CDR3 length equals 16 residues. Trimming cost V 3 bases and J 7 bases; bases outside gene matches: 12. Germline assignment: CDR1 LNHDA and CDR2 SQIVND (reference sequence). Written as DNA, the CDR3 is TGTGCCAGTAGTATTAGTAGCTCGGGAGGAGGTAATGAGCAGTTCTTC. The encoded protein is CASSISSSGGGNEQFF.

This clone was observed a few times. V is TRBV6-5 and J is TRBJ1-1, with D unresolved. The germline V and J ends were trimmed by 7 bases and 1 base, with 4 bases remaining between them. The CDR3 loop spans 11 amino acids. Per the germline V gene, CDR1 is MNHEY and CDR2 is SVGAGI. The CDR3 spells CASKQNTEAFF. In nucleotides, the CDR3 is TGTGCCAGCAAGCAGAACACTGAAGCTTTCTTT.

The chain is built from TRBV27 and TRBJ1-5; D unresolved. Looked up from germline, CDR1 is MNHEY and CDR2 is SMNVEV (reference sequence). CDR3 length equals 15 residues. Between the trimmed V and J ends, which lost 2 bases and 2 bases, there was a span of 10 bases. The CDR3 DNA follows: TGTGCCAGCAGTTTACGACTCGGAGGCAATCAGCCCCAGCATTTT. This sequence encodes CASSLRLGGNQPQHF.